This T cell receptor (beta chain) was recorded in a study of T-cell reconstitution after alpha-beta-depleted transplantation in children. This clonotype was detected only a few times. Antigen: not known. Unique molecular identifiers featured in how the TCRbeta library was prepared. From the PCR reads, TCRdb called clonotypes with MiXCR, one entry per CDR3 protein. This table has hundreds of thousands of distinct CDR3 sequences, more than 20% appearing once. Study conclusions and caveats: Some patients owed their high day-60 TCRbeta diversity to surviving recipient T cells and thymic progenitors. Alpha-beta T cells present about two months after transplant were reported to originate from several hundred expanded graft clones. At the one-year point after transplant, T-cell counts and TCRbeta diversity were found to come mostly from T cells that had been newly produced.

The CDR3 has 14 amino acids. Germline lookup yields CDR1 SGHDT and CDR2 YYEEEE. Trimming took 4 bases from V and 4 from J; bases not matched to a gene: 7. The sequence came from a boy in the first two years of life who had a stem cell transplant for acute myeloid leukemia, so the T cells may come from the graft donor. The chain carries TRBV5-6 and TRBJ2-5; 7 bases are a match to TRBD1. The source material was PBMCs, mostly from graft donor cells, sampled 360 days after TCRalphabeta/CD19-depleted stem cell transplant. CDR3 coding DNA: TGTGCCAGCAGCCACAGACAGGGATCAGAGACCCAGTACTTC. This codes for CASSHRQGSETQYF.